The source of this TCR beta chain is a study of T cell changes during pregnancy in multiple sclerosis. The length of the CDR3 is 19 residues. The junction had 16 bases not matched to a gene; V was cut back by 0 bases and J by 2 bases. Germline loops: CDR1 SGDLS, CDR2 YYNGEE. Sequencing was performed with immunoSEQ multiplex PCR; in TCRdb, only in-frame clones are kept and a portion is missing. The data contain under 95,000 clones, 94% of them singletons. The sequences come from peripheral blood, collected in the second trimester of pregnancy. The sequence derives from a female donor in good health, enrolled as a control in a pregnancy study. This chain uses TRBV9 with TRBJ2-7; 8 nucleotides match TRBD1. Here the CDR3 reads CASSVGATGVKFMPYEQYF. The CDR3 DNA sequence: TGTGCCAGCAGCGTAGGGGCGACAGGGGTCAAATTCATGCCCTACGAGCAGTACTTC.